These 7 T cell receptor beta chains were all obtained from the same sample, sequenced in a study of cytomegalovirus exposure and HLA in healthy donors. PCR primers comprised 60 Vbeta and 13 Jbeta primers. Using immunoSEQ multiplex PCR, the repertoire was profiled, and TCRdb retains in-frame clones only, with some absent. The profile shows around 150,000 clones, more than 75% of them singletons. The specimen sequenced was PBMCs. All receptors derive from a human donor in good health.

The CDR3 DNA reads as TGTGCCAGCCAGACTAGCCCCGCGGAGACCCAGTACTTC. Residues: CASQTSPAETQYF. The rearrangement links TRBV5-6 to TRBJ2-5; 7 bases are shared with TRBD2. The CDR3 is made up of 13 amino acids. J was trimmed by 5 bases and V by 7 bases; bases with no gene match: 8. Germline V gene data show CDR1 as SGHDT and CDR2 as YYEEEE.

The chain carries TRBV7-9 and TRBJ1-3, with 8 positions matching TRBD1. This CDR3 is 15 amino acids long. Germline V gene lookup returns CDR1 SEHNR and CDR2 FQNEAQ (reference sequence). V trimming: 6 bases; J trimming: 3 bases; junction bases outside the gene matches: 7. The DNA for the CDR3 is TGTGCCAGCAGATCCCAGGGGGCTTATGGAAACACCATATATTTT. Its protein is CASRSQGAYGNTIYF. The full variable domain, completed using reference TRBV7-9 and TRBJ1-3, is DTGVSQNPRHKITKRGQNVTFRCDPISEHNRLYWYRQTLGQGPEFLTYFQNEAQLEKSRLLSDRFSAERPKGSFSTLEIQRTEQGDSAMYLCASRSQGAYGNTIYFGEGSWLTVV.

This clone was observed a few times. This chain links TRBV28 with TRBJ1-2; the D gene is possibly TRBD1 (5 bases). CDR1 is MDHEN and CDR2 is SYDVKM in the germline V gene. V was shortened by 6 bases and J by 2 bases, with 13 bases between the two germline ends. This CDR3 is 14 amino acids long. The CDR3 DNA is TGTGCCAGCAGAGAATCGACAGCCAACTATGGCTACACCTTC. Translation: CASRESTANYGYTF.

The rearrangement joins TRBV13 to TRBJ2-3; TRBD2 matches 10 bases. V shed 5 bases, J shed 2 bases, and the junction held 7 bases outside the gene matches. Germline V CDR1 and CDR2: PRHDT, FYEKMQ (reference sequence). CDR3 length: 16 residues. This CDR3 is CASSPRTSGPTDTQYF. The CDR3 nucleotides are TGTGCCAGCAGCCCTCGGACTAGCGGCCCCACAGATACGCAGTATTTT.

The chain carries TRBV30 and TRBJ2-1, with 9 bases fitting TRBD2. Per the germline V gene, CDR1 is GTSNPN and CDR2 is SVGIG (reference sequence). The CDR3 sequence is 14 residues long. V dropped 4 bases and J dropped 6; count of bases not matched to a gene: 7. The CDR3 region is CAWNPSGKRNEQFF. The CDR3 DNA follows: TGTGCCTGGAACCCTAGCGGGAAGCGCAATGAGCAGTTCTTC.

The CDR3 region has the DNA TGCGCCAGCAGCCAAGAAGGTGGGCTACCCATGAACACTGAAGCTTTCTTT. Protein product: CASSQEGGLPMNTEAFF. The V gene is TRBV4-1, the J gene TRBJ1-1; D unresolved. Germline lookup yields CDR1 MGHRA and CDR2 YSYEKL. This CDR3 is built from 17 residues. Trimming stripped 0 bases from V and 0 bases from J, with 14 bases between.

The chain is built from TRBV27 and TRBJ1-6; unclear D gene. The CDR3 sequence is 17 residues long. Trimming cost V 3 bases and J 0 bases, with 12 bases left between them. CDR1 and CDR2 (germline): MNHEY, SMNVEV (reference sequence). The CDR3 loop reads CASSLRSVSSYNSPLHF. The CDR3 nucleotides are TGTGCCAGCAGTTTGAGGTCGGTAAGCTCCTATAATTCACCCCTCCACTTT.